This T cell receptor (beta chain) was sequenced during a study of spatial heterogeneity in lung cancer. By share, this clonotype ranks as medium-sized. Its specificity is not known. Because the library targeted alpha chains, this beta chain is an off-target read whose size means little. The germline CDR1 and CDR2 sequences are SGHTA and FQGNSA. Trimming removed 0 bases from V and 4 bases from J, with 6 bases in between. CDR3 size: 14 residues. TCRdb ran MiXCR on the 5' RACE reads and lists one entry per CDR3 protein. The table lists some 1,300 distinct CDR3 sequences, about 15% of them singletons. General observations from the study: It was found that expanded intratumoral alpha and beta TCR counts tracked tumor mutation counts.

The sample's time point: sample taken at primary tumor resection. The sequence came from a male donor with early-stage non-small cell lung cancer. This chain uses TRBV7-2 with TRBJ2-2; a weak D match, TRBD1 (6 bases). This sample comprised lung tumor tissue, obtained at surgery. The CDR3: CASSLAGGTGELFF. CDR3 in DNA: TGTGCCAGCAGCTTAGCAGGGGGCACCGGGGAGCTGTTTTTT.